Described below is a single T cell receptor (beta chain) sequence and its context. The data were obtained in a study of OX40 agonist ivuxolimab in advanced cancers. At the level of the study: The study treated patients with ivuxolimab, an agonistic anti-OX40 (CD134) antibody.

Clones were sequenced by immunoSEQ multiplex PCR, and TCRdb holds only the in-frame ones, with some missing. The table lists 35,000 to 40,000 clones, more than 75% of them singletons. The germline gives CDR1 LNHNV, CDR2 YYDKDF (reference sequence). V lost 8 bases to trimming and J lost 7 bases, with 18 bases between them. CDR3 length: 14 amino acids. The sequence derives from an adult with an advanced solid tumor such as melanoma, head and neck, liver or kidney cancer. J is TRBJ2-1 and V is TRBV15; perhaps TRBD1 as D (5 bases). Here the sequenced sample was CD4+ or CD8+ T cells sorted from blood, taken in a trial of the OX40 agonist ivuxolimab. In DNA, the CDR3 is TGTGCCACCGGCCAGGGCAGGGCACGGAATGAGCAGTTCTTC. This gives the protein CATGQGRARNEQFF.